The 21 T cell receptor beta chains given below trace back to one sample, sequenced in a study of OX40 agonist ivuxolimab in advanced cancers. Assay: immunoSEQ multiplex PCR; the TCRdb copy retains only in-frame clones and omits some. This table has around 80,000 clones, under 90% appearing once. Sequencing was performed on CD4+ or CD8+ T cells sorted from blood, taken in a trial of the OX40 agonist ivuxolimab. The receptors shown here come from an adult with an advanced solid tumor such as melanoma, head and neck, liver or kidney cancer.

The chain's CDR3 is CASSLALGGASEAFF. CDR3 nucleotides: TGTGCCAGCAGCTTAGCTCTCGGGGGCGCGAGTGAAGCTTTCTTT. V and J are TRBV7-9 and TRBJ1-1, with D tentatively TRBD1 (6 bases). CDR3 length equals 15 residues. Trimming took off 0 bases at V and 7 bases at J, with 15 bases between the two ends. Germline V gene sequence: CDR1 SEHNR, CDR2 FQNEAQ (reference sequence).

Concerning this clone itself: The junction differs from germline at one of its ends, possibly a read error. The chain has TRBV15 and TRBJ2-5; weak D call: TRBD2 (6 bases). Germline V gene sequence: CDR1 LNHNV, CDR2 YYDKDF (reference sequence). CDR3 size: 13 residues. CDR3 DNA: TGTGCCACCAGCAGAGACCTCCAGCGGGTTAAGGACTTC. Its translation: CATSRDLQRVKDF.

The rearrangement joins TRBV4-2 to TRBJ2-3; possibly TRBD1 for D (6 bases). The CDR3 runs 15 residues. V was trimmed by 4 bases and J by 2 bases, leaving 13 bases between them. Germline loops: CDR1 LGHNA, CDR2 YNFKEQ. The DNA of the CDR3 is TGTGCCAGCAGCCGAGAGGGGACACCCACAGATACGCAGTATTTT. It encodes CASSREGTPTDTQYF.

The chain links TRBV5-1 to TRBJ1-3; D remains ambiguous. V gave up 7 bases and J gave up 0 bases, with 11 bases separating them. The CDR3 length is 14 residues. The germline CDR1 and CDR2 sequences are SGHRS and YFSETQ. CDR3 bases: TGCGCCAGCTCCGGAATCACCTCTGGAAACACCATATATTTT. Its protein product is CASSGITSGNTIYF.

The V and J genes are TRBV5-1 and TRBJ2-5; 12 bases match TRBD1. Germline trimming cut 3 bases from V and 3 bases from J; bases unmatched to any gene: 6. Germline CDR1 reads SGHRS; CDR2 reads YFSETQ. This CDR3 spans 16 amino acids. The CDR3, as DNA: TGCGCCAGCAGCTGGGGCGGGACAGGGGGCGAAGAGACCCAGTACTTC. Protein sequence: CASSWGGTGGEETQYF.

This chain joins TRBV10-1 and TRBJ1-2; D not resolved. Trimming took 3 bases from V and 3 from J, leaving 5 bases between them. The length of the CDR3 is 12 residues. Germline-derived CDR1 and CDR2 are WNHNN and SYGVQD (reference sequence). The CDR3 coding sequence is TGCGCCAGCAGTGACACAGACTATGGCTACACCTTC. Translating it yields CASSDTDYGYTF.

The chain is built from TRBV6-5 and TRBJ1-1; D uncertain. The germline CDR1 and CDR2 sequences are MNHEY and SVGAGI. The V and J ends lost 2 bases and 2 bases respectively, with 12 bases between them. CDR3 length: 15 amino acids. The CDR3 DNA reads TGTGCCAGCAGTTACGACTCTCGGGAAAACACTGAAGCTTTCTTT. This encodes CASSYDSRENTEAFF.

J is TRBJ2-7 and V is TRBV6-5; D is uncertain. Germline V gene lookup returns CDR1 MNHEY and CDR2 SVGAGI. The CDR3 loop spans 12 amino acids. Trimming removed 5 bases from V and 6 bases from J, with 11 bases in between. CDR3 nucleotides: TGTGCCAGCAGTCCTACTATCGGCGAGCAGTACTTC. Its protein is CASSPTIGEQYF.

V gene TRBV4-2 combines with J gene TRBJ2-1, with TRBD1 matching 9 bases. Germline V gives CDR1 LGHNA, CDR2 YNFKEQ. The CDR3 is 17 amino acids. The V and J ends lost 5 bases and 2 bases, in that order; junction bases with no gene match: 10. The CDR3 DNA sequence: TGTGCCAGCAGCAACATCGGCCGACAGGGGGCCTACAATGAGCAGTTCTTC. This codes for CASSNIGRQGAYNEQFF.

This chain connects TRBV23-1 to TRBJ1-1; D unresolved. TRBV23-1 is noted as an ORF with a role that remains uncertain. V lost 5 bases and J 7 bases, leaving 11 bases between the germline ends. This CDR3 contains 12 residues. Here the CDR3 DNA reads TGCGCCAGCAGTGTCATCCCGCATGAAGCTTTCTTT. Encoded protein: CASSVIPHEAFF.

This chain uses TRBV10-3 with TRBJ2-3; 10 bases are shared with TRBD2. V shed 6 bases, J shed 3 bases, and the junction held 9 bases outside the gene matches. The CDR3 loop spans 16 amino acids. CDR1 is ENHRY and CDR2 is SYGVKD in the germline V gene. CDR3 protein: CAIRASGRAITDTQYF. DNA for the CDR3: TGTGCCATCAGAGCCAGCGGGAGGGCGATAACAGATACGCAGTATTTT.

The chain recombines TRBV28 with TRBJ2-1; D is uncertain. Germline CDR1 reads MDHEN; CDR2 reads SYDVKM. V was pared by 5 bases and J by 3 bases, with 5 bases between. The CDR3 is 12 residues long. The CDR3 sequence: CASSPLYNEQFF. Here the CDR3 DNA reads TGTGCCAGCAGTCCCCTCTACAATGAGCAGTTCTTC.

The chain employs TRBV5-6 and TRBJ2-7; 15 bases match TRBD2. Looked up from germline, CDR1 is SGHDT and CDR2 is YYEEEE. J gave up 3 bases and V 3 bases, and 4 bases lay outside the gene matches. The CDR3 has 16 residues. As DNA, the CDR3 is TGTGCCAGCAGCTCGGGACTAGCGGGAGGTTACTACGAGCAGTACTTC. This gives the protein CASSSGLAGGYYEQYF.

The rearrangement joins TRBV7-9 to TRBJ2-1, with unresolved D. Germline V gene lookup returns CDR1 SEHNR and CDR2 FQNEAQ (reference sequence). CDR3 length: 14 residues. Trimming left V 5 bases short and J 15 bases short, with 23 bases between. The CDR3 region is CASSPTLRNSPRFF. CDR3 bases: TGTGCCAGCAGCCCAACTCTCAGGAATTCACCTAGGTTCTTC.

J is TRBJ2-3 and V is TRBV4-2; maybe TRBD2 (5 bases). V was clipped by 2 bases and J by 0 bases, with 9 bases between them. The CDR3 consists of 15 residues. Germline V CDR1 and CDR2: LGHNA, YNFKEQ. The CDR3 loop reads CASSQSWTSTDTQYF. The CDR3 DNA reads TGTGCCAGCAGCCAATCCTGGACTAGCACAGATACGCAGTATTTT.

This CDR3 is CASSRTQGGQETQYF. The CDR3, as DNA: TGTGCCAGCAGCCGAACCCAGGGGGGCCAAGAGACCCAGTACTTC. V usage is TRBV7-9 and J usage is TRBJ2-5, with a weak D call TRBD1 (7 bases). Germline V lookup: CDR1 SEHNR, CDR2 FQNEAQ (reference sequence). V was trimmed by 5 bases and J by 1 base, leaving 14 bases between them. The CDR3 has 15 residues.

This clone has a single count. The chain has TRBV19 and TRBJ1-3; D remains unclear. V was pared by 9 bases and J by 4 bases, with 16 bases between. The CDR3 is made up of 14 amino acids. Looked up from germline, CDR1 is LNHDA and CDR2 is SQIVND (reference sequence). The CDR3 DNA is TGTGCCAGCAAGGACTCGTACGGGGGAAACACCATATATTTT. Protein sequence: CASKDSYGGNTIYF.

The chain has TRBV11-2 and TRBJ1-5, with TRBD1 as a possible D gene (6 bases). The CDR3 runs to 14 residues. The germline CDR1 and CDR2 sequences are SGHAT and FQNNGV. V lost 3 bases and J lost 2, with 8 bases in between. Here the CDR3 reads CASSFRGGNQPQHF. In DNA form, the CDR3 reads TGTGCCAGCAGCTTCAGGGGTGGCAATCAGCCCCAGCATTTT.

This clone was observed a few times. The chain couples TRBV6-1 to TRBJ2-2; the D gene could be TRBD1 or TRBD2 (6 bases each). The CDR3 consists of 14 residues. In germline, CDR1 is MNHNS, CDR2 SASEGT. V gave up 5 bases and J gave up 5 bases, with 12 bases separating them. The CDR3 loop reads CASSRGVETGELFF. The CDR3, as DNA: TGTGCCAGCAGTAGGGGGGTCGAAACCGGGGAGCTGTTTTTT.

CDR3 in DNA: TGCGCCAGCAGCCAAGAGACCGGACAGGCACTCATGAACACTGAAGCTTTCTTT. It codes for CASSQETGQALMNTEAFF. V and J are TRBV4-3 and TRBJ1-1, with 7 nucleotides matching TRBD1. The trim removed 0 bases at V and 0 bases at J, leaving 10 bases unmatched. The CDR3 length is 18 residues. Per germline, CDR1 LGHNA and CDR2 YSLEER.

This clone was picked up one time. The chain carries TRBV9 and TRBJ2-7; unclear D gene. With 0 bases removed from V and 0 bases from J, the gap between germline ends came to 7 bases. CDR3 length equals 14 residues. Germline CDR1 reads SGDLS; CDR2 reads YYNGEE. The CDR3: CASSVDHSSYEQYF. For the CDR3, the DNA is TGTGCCAGCAGCGTAGATCACAGCTCCTACGAGCAGTACTTC.